This T cell receptor (beta chain) derives from a study of blood T cell repertoires in COVID-19. About the research overall: Whether acute or convalescent, the COVID-19 samples came from the United States, Italy and Spain. T cells, B-cell-depleted T cells, or PBMCs supplied cDNA or gDNA.

Original data processing: Reference gene primer amplification yielded estimated nucleated cell counts. Using immunoSEQ multiplex PCR, the repertoire was profiled, and TCRdb retains in-frame clones only, with some absent. V, J and clone size derive from that table, while D and trimming were established from the DNA sequence. The sample includes about 64,000 clones, 70% to 85% of them seen just once. The source material was peripheral blood. This receptor was taken from a human donor in a cohort sampled during active COVID-19.

The CDR3 nucleotides read TGTGCCAGTAGTATCCGTGGACTAGCGGTTTTTAGCTCCTACAATGAGCAGTTCTTC. This codes for CASSIRGLAVFSSYNEQFF. The rearrangement joins TRBV19 to TRBJ2-1; 10 bases are a match to TRBD2. The germline gives CDR1 LNHDA, CDR2 SQIVND (reference sequence). This CDR3 has 19 residues. V trimming: 3 bases; J trimming: 0 bases; junction bases outside the gene matches: 11. The complete variable domain, with remaining parts taken from reference TRBV19 and TRBJ2-1, reads DGGITQSPKYLFRKEGQNVTLSCEQNLNHDAMYWYRQDPGQGLRLIYYSQIVNDFQKGDIAEGYSVSREKKESFPLTVTSAQKNPTAFYLCASSIRGLAVFSSYNEQFFGPGTRLTVL.